Detailed here is one TCR beta chain. The data derive from a study of blood T cell repertoires in COVID-19. Trimming removed 7 bases from V and 7 bases from J; junction bases left unmatched: 8. The germline gives CDR1 LNHDA, CDR2 SQIVND (reference sequence). The CDR3 sequence is 14 residues long. How the authors handled the data: The authors estimated nucleated cell counts from reference gene primer amplification. The protocol was immunoSEQ multiplex PCR, while the TCRdb copy is restricted to in-frame clones and leaves out a portion. Clone size and V and J calls were adopted from that table, with D and trimming inferred from the DNA. Among some 30,000 clones listed, roughly 84% were seen once.

Sequencing was done on a sample of peripheral blood. The V gene is TRBV19, the J gene TRBJ1-2; TRBD1 matches at 11 bases. This receptor was obtained from a human donor in a cohort sampled during active COVID-19. The CDR3 DNA reads TGTGCCAGTACCCCGGGGACAGGGGGTAGTGGCTACACCTTC. As protein: CASTPGTGGSGYTF. The full variable domain, with the rest looked up from reference TRBV19 and TRBJ1-2, is DGGITQSPKYLFRKEGQNVTLSCEQNLNHDAMYWYRQDPGQGLRLIYYSQIVNDFQKGDIAEGYSVSREKKESFPLTVTSAQKNPTAFYLCASTPGTGGSGYTFGSGTRLTVV.